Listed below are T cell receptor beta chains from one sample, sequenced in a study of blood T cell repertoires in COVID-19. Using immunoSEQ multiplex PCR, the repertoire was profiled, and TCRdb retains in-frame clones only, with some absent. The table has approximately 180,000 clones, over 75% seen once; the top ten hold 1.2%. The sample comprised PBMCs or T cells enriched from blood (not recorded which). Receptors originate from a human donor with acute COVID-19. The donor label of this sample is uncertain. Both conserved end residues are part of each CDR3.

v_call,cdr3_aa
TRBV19,CASTRGGGPGNTIYF
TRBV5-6,CASSFGYQETQYF
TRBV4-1,CASSRPRDSDTQYF
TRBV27,CASTGQGASITEAFF
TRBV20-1,CSASATGGWRMGYTF
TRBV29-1,CSADNRGSGNYGYTF
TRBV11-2,CASSLETGSSGNTIYF
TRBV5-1,CASSTDRGLNEQYF
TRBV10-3,CATQGQGDTEAFF
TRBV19,CASSNRGDNSPLHF
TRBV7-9,CASSLLGKAVTDTQYF
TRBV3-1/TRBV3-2,CASSHLGQVGSSGANVLTF
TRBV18,CASSPMQGGMDSPLHF
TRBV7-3,CASSPMRGETQYF
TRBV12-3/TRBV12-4,CASSRDRDTEAFF
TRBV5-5,CASSPGGWSSYEQYF
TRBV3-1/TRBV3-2,CASSPGQGPYEQYF
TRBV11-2,CASSPGGRVERYF
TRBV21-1,CASSKGVGQGPETQYF
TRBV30,CAWSGRGYEQYF
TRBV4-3,CASSGRDSQFNYGYTF
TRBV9,CASSVELQRGGNEQFF
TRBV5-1,CATKTGTANEKLFF
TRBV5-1,CASSALPGGWETQYF
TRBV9,CASSVEGLAGENIQYF
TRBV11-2,CASSFGAYNEQFF
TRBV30,CAWGDSKFEQYF
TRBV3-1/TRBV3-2,CASSQVPGGRNEQFF
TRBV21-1,CASSSWKAGQETQYF
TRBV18,CASSPPGQGGTGELFF
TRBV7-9,CASSHVDRVYNEQFF
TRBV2,CASSVEGTTNEKLFF
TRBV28,CASSSGLAGGAYNEQFF
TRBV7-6,CASSLVKGTGEAFF
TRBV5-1,CASSLQPPGTEAFF
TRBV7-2,CASSRSGVSNQPQHF
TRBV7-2,CASTNRRGASYNEQFF
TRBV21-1,CASSKEGAGTTHGYTF
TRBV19,CASSITGSRAKNIQYF
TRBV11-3,CASSLVTGSNTGELFF